This T cell receptor beta chain was sequenced in a study of blood T cell repertoires in COVID-19. At the level of the study: Acute and convalescent COVID-19 samples came from the United States, Italy and Spain.

Trimming stripped 6 bases from V and 2 bases from J, with 10 bases between. CDR3 length: 12 amino acids. Germline CDR1 SQVTM, CDR2 ANQGSEA. The study assigned cohorts using participant-reported clinical history. TCRdb keeps only in-frame clones here, not all; method: immunoSEQ multiplex PCR. The sample gives around 420,000 clones, approximately 86% of which show up once; 2% to 2.5% is in the top ten. This clone has only a few counts. Sample: PBMCs or T cells enriched from blood (not recorded which). The V call is TRBV29-1, the J call TRBJ1-1; the D gene is possibly TRBD1 (6 bases). This clonotype originated in a woman aged 40 to 50 with acute COVID-19. The chain's CDR3 is CSVGTYNTEAFF. CDR3 nucleotides: TGCAGCGTGGGGACATATAACACTGAAGCTTTCTTT.